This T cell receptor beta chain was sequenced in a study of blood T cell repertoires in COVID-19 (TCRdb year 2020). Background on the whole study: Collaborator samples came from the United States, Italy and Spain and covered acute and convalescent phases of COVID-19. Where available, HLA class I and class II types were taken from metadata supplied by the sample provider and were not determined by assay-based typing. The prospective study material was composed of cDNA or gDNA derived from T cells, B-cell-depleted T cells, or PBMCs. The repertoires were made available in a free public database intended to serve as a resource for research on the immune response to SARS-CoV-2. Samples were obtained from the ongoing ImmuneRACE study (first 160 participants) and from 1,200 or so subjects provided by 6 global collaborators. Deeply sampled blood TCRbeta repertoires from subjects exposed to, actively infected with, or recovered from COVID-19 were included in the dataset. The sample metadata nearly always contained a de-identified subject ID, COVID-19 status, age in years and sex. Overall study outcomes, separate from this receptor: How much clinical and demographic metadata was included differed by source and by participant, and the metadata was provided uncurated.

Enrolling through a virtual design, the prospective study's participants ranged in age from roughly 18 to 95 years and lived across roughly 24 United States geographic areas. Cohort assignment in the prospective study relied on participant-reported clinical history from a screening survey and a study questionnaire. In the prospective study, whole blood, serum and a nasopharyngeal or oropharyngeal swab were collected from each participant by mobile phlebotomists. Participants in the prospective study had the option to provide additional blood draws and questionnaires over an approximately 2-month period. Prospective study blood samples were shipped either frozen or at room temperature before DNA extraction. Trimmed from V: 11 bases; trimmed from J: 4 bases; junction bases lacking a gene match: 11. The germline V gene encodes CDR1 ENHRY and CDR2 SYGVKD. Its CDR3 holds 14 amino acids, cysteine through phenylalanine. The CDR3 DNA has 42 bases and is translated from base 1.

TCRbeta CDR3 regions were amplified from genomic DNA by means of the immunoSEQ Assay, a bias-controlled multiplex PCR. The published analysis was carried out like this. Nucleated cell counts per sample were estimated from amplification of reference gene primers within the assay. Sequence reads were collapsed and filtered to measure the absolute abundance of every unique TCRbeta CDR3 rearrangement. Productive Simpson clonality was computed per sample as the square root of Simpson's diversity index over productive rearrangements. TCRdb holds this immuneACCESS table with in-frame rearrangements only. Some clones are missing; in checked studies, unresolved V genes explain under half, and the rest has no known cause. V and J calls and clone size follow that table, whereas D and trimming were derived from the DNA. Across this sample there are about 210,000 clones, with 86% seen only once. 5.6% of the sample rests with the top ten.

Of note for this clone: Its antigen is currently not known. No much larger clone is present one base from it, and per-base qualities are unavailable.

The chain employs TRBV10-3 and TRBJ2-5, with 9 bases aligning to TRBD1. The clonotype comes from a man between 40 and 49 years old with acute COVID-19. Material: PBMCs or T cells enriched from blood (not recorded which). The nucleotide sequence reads TGTGCCTCCGGAGCGGGACAGGGCCGAGAGACCCAGTACTTC. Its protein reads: CASGAGQGRETQYF.